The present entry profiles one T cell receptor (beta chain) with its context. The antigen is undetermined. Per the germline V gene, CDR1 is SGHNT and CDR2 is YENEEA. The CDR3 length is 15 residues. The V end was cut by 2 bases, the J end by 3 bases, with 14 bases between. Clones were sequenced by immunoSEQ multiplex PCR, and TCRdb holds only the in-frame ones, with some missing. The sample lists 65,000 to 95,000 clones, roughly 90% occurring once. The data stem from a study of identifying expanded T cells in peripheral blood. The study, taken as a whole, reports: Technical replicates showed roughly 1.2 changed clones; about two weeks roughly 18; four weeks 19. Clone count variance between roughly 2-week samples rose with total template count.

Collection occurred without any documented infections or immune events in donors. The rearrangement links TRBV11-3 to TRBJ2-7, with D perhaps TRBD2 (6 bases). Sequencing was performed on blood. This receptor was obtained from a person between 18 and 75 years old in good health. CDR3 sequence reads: CASSLNSGSHYEQYF. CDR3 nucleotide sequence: TGTGCCAGCAGCTTAAATAGCGGCAGCCACTACGAGCAGTACTTC.